This T cell receptor (beta chain) was identified in a study of OX40 agonist ivuxolimab in advanced cancers. Study-level background: Antecedent anti-PD-1, anti-PD-L1 or anti-CTLA-4 therapy was permissible, with roughly 36% having received some.

Baseline was the first blood sampling point, followed by cycle 4 day 1 and cycle 7 day 1. This clone has only one observation. In germline, CDR1 is MNHEY, CDR2 SVGAGI. V was shortened by 2 bases and J by 3 bases, with 8 bases between the two germline ends. CDR3 length: 14 amino acids. Some clones are missing from TCRdb's copy, which holds only in-frame ones; the method was immunoSEQ multiplex PCR. Of around 49,000 clones in the sample, 80% to 90% are singletons; the top ten hold about a tenth. The receptor was isolated from an adult with an advanced solid tumor such as melanoma, head and neck, liver or kidney cancer. Sequences were derived from CD4+ or CD8+ T cells sorted from blood, sampled in a trial of the OX40 agonist ivuxolimab. The V and J genes are TRBV6-5 and TRBJ1-5; D gene uncertain. The CDR3 spells CASSYVRDNQPQHF. DNA of the CDR3: TGTGCCAGCAGTTACGTAAGGGACAATCAGCCCCAGCATTTT.